A selection of T cell receptor beta chains follows, all from one sample in a study of blood T cell repertoires in COVID-19. This table comes from immunoSEQ multiplex PCR, and its TCRdb copy is limited to in-frame clones, with some not included. The sample consists of around 59,000 clones, 80% of them appearing once. The sample was peripheral blood. The origin of the receptors is a man aged 55 to 70 with acute or convalescent COVID-19. CDR3s include the opening cysteine and the closing phenylalanine or tryptophan. Each record gives: D gene, clone size, J gene, CDR3 length, V gene, CDR3 DNA, CDR3 protein. A D gene is named only where the DNA matches it firmly. Clone size is given for some rows only: seen once, a few or many times, or a class if the clone is expanded.

D: TRBD1
size: -
J: TRBJ1-6
length: 15
V: TRBV5-1
DNA: TGCGCCAGCAGCGAAGGGACAGGCATTAATTCACCCCTCCACTTT
CDR3: CASSEGTGINSPLHF

D: TRBD2
size: -
J: TRBJ2-1
length: 17
V: TRBV7-3
DNA: TGTGCCAGCAGCTTAAACGCTAAGGGCGGGGGAAACAATGAGCAGTTCTTC
CDR3: CASSLNAKGGGNNEQFF

D: -
size: -
J: TRBJ1-4
length: 14
V: TRBV19
DNA: TGTGCCAGTAGTGCAGACAGATTTAATGATGGACTGTTTTTT
CDR3: CASSADRFNDGLFF

D: TRBD2
size: -
J: TRBJ2-5
length: 15
V: TRBV13
DNA: TGTGCCAGCAGCACCCGGACGCGGGGGGGAGAGACCCAGTACTTC
CDR3: CASSTRTRGGETQYF

D: TRBD1
size: -
J: TRBJ1-4
length: 19
V: TRBV14
DNA: TGTGCCAGCAGCCAAGAATCCCCGGACAGGGGGCGGTCTAATGAAAAACTGTTTTTT
CDR3: CASSQESPDRGRSNEKLFF

D: -
size: -
J: TRBJ2-7
length: 14
V: TRBV13
DNA: TGTGCCAGCAGCCGCGAGTCGACAGCAAACGAGCAGTACTTC
CDR3: CASSRESTANEQYF

D: -
size: -
J: TRBJ1-5
length: 16
V: TRBV18
DNA: TGTGCCAGCTCACCGGGGGGGGCGACAGGCAATCAGCCCCAGCATTTT
CDR3: CASSPGGATGNQPQHF

D: TRBD1
size: few
J: TRBJ2-7
length: 16
V: TRBV9
DNA: TGTGCCAGCAGCGTAGGGCAAAGGCAGGGGGTTGGCGAGCAGTACTTC
CDR3: CASSVGQRQGVGEQYF

D: TRBD1
size: few
J: TRBJ2-1
length: 15
V: TRBV9
DNA: TGTGCCAGCAGCCCCCGGGACAGAACCTACAATGAGCAGTTCTTC
CDR3: CASSPRDRTYNEQFF

D: -
size: -
J: TRBJ1-2
length: 14
V: TRBV2
DNA: TGTGCCAGCAGTGGGGCAGGGGCTTTGAAGGGCTACACCTTC
CDR3: CASSGAGALKGYTF

D: -
size: -
J: TRBJ1-5
length: 16
V: TRBV18
DNA: TGTGCCAGCTCATTACAGGGATTTTCGAGCAATCAGCCCCAGCATTTT
CDR3: CASSLQGFSSNQPQHF

D: -
size: -
J: TRBJ2-7
length: 14
V: TRBV7-9
DNA: TGTGCCAGCAGCCTATCCTCACTCCACCACGAGCAGTACTTC
CDR3: CASSLSSLHHEQYF

D: -
size: -
J: TRBJ2-7
length: 14
V: TRBV9
DNA: TGTGCCAGCAGCCCCCAGGAATTCTCCTACGAGCAGTACTTC
CDR3: CASSPQEFSYEQYF

D: -
size: -
J: TRBJ2-4
length: 17
V: TRBV5-4
DNA: TGTGCCAGCAGCCGTAAGACAGGGCGGGATAGCAAAAACATTCAGTACTTC
CDR3: CASSRKTGRDSKNIQYF

D: TRBD1
size: -
J: TRBJ1-3
length: 15
V: TRBV9
DNA: TGTGCCAGCAGCGGGACAGGGGGCTCTGGAAACACCATATATTTT
CDR3: CASSGTGGSGNTIYF

D: TRBD1
size: -
J: TRBJ1-2
length: 15
V: TRBV9
DNA: TGTGCCAGCAGCGGGCAGGGACAGGGGCACTATGGCTACACCTTC
CDR3: CASSGQGQGHYGYTF

D: -
size: once
J: TRBJ2-5
length: 14
V: TRBV13
DNA: TGTGCCAGCAGCTTTCGCACAGAGCAAGAGACCCAGTACTTC
CDR3: CASSFRTEQETQYF

D: TRBD2
size: -
J: TRBJ2-1
length: 17
V: TRBV9
DNA: TGTGCCAGCAGCGTAGATCTCCGGCGGGGGGGATACAATGAGCAGTTCTTC
CDR3: CASSVDLRRGGYNEQFF

D: TRBD2
size: -
J: TRBJ2-3
length: 15
V: TRBV3-1/TRBV3-2
DNA: TGTGCCAGCAGCCGCCCAAGCGGGGGGTCGGATACGCAGTATTTT
CDR3: CASSRPSGGSDTQYF

D: -
size: -
J: TRBJ2-5
length: 18
V: TRBV5-8
DNA: TGTGCCAGCAGCTCCCCCCCGCGGGACTTTAGGGACCAAGAGACCCAGTACTTC
CDR3: CASSSPPRDFRDQETQYF

D: TRBD1
size: -
J: TRBJ2-1
length: 16
V: TRBV7-9
DNA: TGTGCCAGCAGCTTAGTAGCGGGACAGGGGGGAAATGAGCAGTTCTTC
CDR3: CASSLVAGQGGNEQFF

D: -
size: -
J: TRBJ2-6
length: 15
V: TRBV25-1
DNA: TGTGCCAGCAGTGAACCCGGTATCCGGGCCAACGTCCTGACTTTC
CDR3: CASSEPGIRANVLTF

D: -
size: -
J: TRBJ1-6
length: 14
V: TRBV10-3
DNA: TGTGCCATCAGTACTGGACAGCAGCCTTCACCCCTCCACTTT
CDR3: CAISTGQQPSPLHF

D: TRBD2
size: once
J: TRBJ2-1
length: 15
V: TRBV2
DNA: TGTGCCAGCAGTGAAAATAGCGGGGGGCCGCAGGAGCAGTTCTTC
CDR3: CASSENSGGPQEQFF

D: TRBD2
size: -
J: TRBJ2-5
length: 16
V: TRBV19
DNA: TGTGCCAGTAGTCCCGGGACTAGCCCCCTACAAGAGACCCAGTACTTC
CDR3: CASSPGTSPLQETQYF

D: -
size: -
J: TRBJ2-3
length: 13
V: TRBV5-4
DNA: TGTGCCAGCAGCTTGGACAGGCAAGATACGCAGTATTTT
CDR3: CASSLDRQDTQYF

D: -
size: -
J: TRBJ1-3
length: 18
V: TRBV4-2
DNA: TGTGCCAGCAGCCAAGAGGAGGCAAGCTCGAGCTCTGGAAACACCATATATTTT
CDR3: CASSQEEASSSSGNTIYF

D: -
size: -
J: TRBJ1-1
length: 15
V: TRBV2
DNA: TGTGCCAGCAGTGACCCATGGCGTGGGAGCACTGAAGCTTTCTTT
CDR3: CASSDPWRGSTEAFF

D: -
size: -
J: TRBJ2-7
length: 16
V: TRBV28
DNA: TGTGCCAGCAGTTTTGGCAACTTTGGACAGAACTACGAGCAGTACTTC
CDR3: CASSFGNFGQNYEQYF

D: TRBD1
size: once
J: TRBJ2-1
length: 18
V: TRBV19
DNA: TGTGCCAGTAGTCCGAAGGGGGCCCTTAGTATTGTATACAATGAGCAGTTCTTC
CDR3: CASSPKGALSIVYNEQFF

D: -
size: once
J: TRBJ1-6
length: 17
V: TRBV7-2
DNA: TGTGCCAGCAGCGCCCGGGGCAGGGGCTTCTATAATTCACCCCTCCACTTT
CDR3: CASSARGRGFYNSPLHF

D: TRBD2
size: once
J: TRBJ2-7
length: 18
V: TRBV7-8
DNA: TGTGCCATCCTTCCTCCGGGACTAGCGGGCGGAATGCTCGGCGAGCAGTACTTC
CDR3: CAILPPGLAGGMLGEQYF

D: -
size: -
J: TRBJ1-5
length: 16
V: TRBV28
DNA: TGTGCCAGCAGTTTTCCGGGAGGATATAGCAATCAGCCCCAGCATTTT
CDR3: CASSFPGGYSNQPQHF

D: -
size: -
J: TRBJ1-1
length: 13
V: TRBV5-6
DNA: TGTGCCAGCAGCTTGGGGAGAAACACTGAAGCTTTCTTT
CDR3: CASSLGRNTEAFF

D: -
size: -
J: TRBJ1-1
length: 12
V: TRBV28
DNA: TGTGCCAGCGAGGGGTACAGGGCGAGGGCTTTCTTT
CDR3: CASEGYRARAFF

D: TRBD1
size: -
J: TRBJ1-6
length: 14
V: TRBV2
DNA: TGTGCCAGCAGAGGGACAGGGGAGGATTCACCCCTCCACTTT
CDR3: CASRGTGEDSPLHF

D: -
size: -
J: TRBJ1-2
length: 12
V: TRBV19
DNA: TGTGCCACCCGGGAGAGTCCTATAAGCTACACCTTC
CDR3: CATRESPISYTF

D: -
size: few
J: TRBJ1-4
length: 13
V: TRBV4-1
DNA: TGCGCCAGCAGCCAAGGCGTGTATGAAAAACTGTTTTTT
CDR3: CASSQGVYEKLFF

D: TRBD2
size: -
J: TRBJ2-5
length: 17
V: TRBV5-1
DNA: TGCGCCAGCAGCCCCTCGACTAGCGGGGGGCCTCAAGAGACCCAGTACTTC
CDR3: CASSPSTSGGPQETQYF

D: TRBD2
size: -
J: TRBJ2-1
length: 16
V: TRBV29-1
DNA: TGCAGCGTTACCCGGACTAGCGGGGGCCCCTACAATGAGCAGTTCTTC
CDR3: CSVTRTSGGPYNEQFF